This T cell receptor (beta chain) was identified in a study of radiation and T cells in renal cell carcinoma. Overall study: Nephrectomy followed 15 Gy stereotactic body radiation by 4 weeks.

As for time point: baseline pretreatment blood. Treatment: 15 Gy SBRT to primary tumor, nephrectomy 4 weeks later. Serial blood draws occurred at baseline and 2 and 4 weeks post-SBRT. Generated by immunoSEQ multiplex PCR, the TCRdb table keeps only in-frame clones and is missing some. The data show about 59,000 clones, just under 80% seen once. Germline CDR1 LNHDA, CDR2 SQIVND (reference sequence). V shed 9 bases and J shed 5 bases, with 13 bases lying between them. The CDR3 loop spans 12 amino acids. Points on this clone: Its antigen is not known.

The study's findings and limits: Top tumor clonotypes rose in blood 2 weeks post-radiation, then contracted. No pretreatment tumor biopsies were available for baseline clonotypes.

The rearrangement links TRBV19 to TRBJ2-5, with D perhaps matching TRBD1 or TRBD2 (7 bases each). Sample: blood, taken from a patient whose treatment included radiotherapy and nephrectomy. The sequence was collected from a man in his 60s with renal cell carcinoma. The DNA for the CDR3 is TGTGCCAGCGCAGGGGGGGACGAGACCCAGTACTTC. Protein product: CASAGGDETQYF.